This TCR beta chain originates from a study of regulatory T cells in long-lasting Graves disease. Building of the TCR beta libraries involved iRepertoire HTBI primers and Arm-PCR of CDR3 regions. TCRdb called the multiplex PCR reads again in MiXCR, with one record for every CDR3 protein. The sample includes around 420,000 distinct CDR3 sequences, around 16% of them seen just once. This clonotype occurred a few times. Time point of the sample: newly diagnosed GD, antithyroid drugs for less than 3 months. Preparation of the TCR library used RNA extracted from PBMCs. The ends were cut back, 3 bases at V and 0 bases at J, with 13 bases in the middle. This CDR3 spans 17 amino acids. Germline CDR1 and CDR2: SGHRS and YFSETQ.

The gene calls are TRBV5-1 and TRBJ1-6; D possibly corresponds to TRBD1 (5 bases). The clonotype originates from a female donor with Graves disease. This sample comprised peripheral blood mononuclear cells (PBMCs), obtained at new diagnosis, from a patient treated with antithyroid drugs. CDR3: CASSSLEGSSYNSPLHF. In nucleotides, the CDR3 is TGCGCCAGCAGCTCCCTGGAGGGGAGCTCCTATAATTCACCCCTCCACTTT.